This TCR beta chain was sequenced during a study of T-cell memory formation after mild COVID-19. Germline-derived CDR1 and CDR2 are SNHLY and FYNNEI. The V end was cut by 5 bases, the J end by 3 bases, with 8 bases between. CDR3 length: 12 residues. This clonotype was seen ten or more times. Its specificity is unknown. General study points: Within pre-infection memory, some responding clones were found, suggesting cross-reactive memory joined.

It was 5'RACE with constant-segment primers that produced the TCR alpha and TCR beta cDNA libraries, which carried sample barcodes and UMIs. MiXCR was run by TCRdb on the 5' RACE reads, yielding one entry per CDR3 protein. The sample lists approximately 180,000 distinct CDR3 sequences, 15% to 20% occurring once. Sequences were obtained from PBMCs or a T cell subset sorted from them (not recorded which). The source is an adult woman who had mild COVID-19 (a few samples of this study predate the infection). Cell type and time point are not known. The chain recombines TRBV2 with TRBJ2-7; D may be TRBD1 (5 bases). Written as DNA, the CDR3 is TGTGCCAGCAGTACTGACAGCTACGAGCAGTACTTC. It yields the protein CASSTDSYEQYF.